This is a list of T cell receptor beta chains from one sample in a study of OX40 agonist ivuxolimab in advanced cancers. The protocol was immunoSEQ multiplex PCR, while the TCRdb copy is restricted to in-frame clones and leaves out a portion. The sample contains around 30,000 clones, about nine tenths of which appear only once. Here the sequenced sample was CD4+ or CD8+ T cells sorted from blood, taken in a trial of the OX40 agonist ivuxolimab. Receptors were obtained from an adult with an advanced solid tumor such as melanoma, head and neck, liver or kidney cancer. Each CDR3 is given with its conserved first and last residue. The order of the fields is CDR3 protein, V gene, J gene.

CASSLASGYTGELFF	TRBV5-6	TRBJ2-2
CASSIQLGTGELFF	TRBV19	TRBJ2-2
CASLGQAFSTDTQYF	TRBV5-6	TRBJ2-3
CASSRRRSETQYF	TRBV9	TRBJ2-5
CASRQAGASPTDTQYF	TRBV7-2	TRBJ2-3
CASSRPEAGQSTEAFF	TRBV7-6	TRBJ1-1
CASSLDSFDQPQHF	TRBV10-2	TRBJ1-5
CASSVAGRTYNEQFF	TRBV9	TRBJ2-1
CASSYSGLATHEQYF	TRBV6-5	TRBJ2-7
CASSPNRGETGELFF	TRBV11-3	TRBJ2-2
CASSYDGRPYNEQFF	TRBV6-5	TRBJ2-1
CASSIAGTLEQYF	TRBV19	TRBJ2-7
CASSLAQWSVGNTIYF	TRBV7-9	TRBJ1-3
CASSEFRSGELFF	TRBV6-4	TRBJ2-2
CASSQGHGLAGTYEQYF	TRBV7-2	TRBJ2-7
CASSWATNNNEQFF	TRBV5-1	TRBJ2-1
CASIPSGDSTDTQYF	TRBV7-9	TRBJ2-3
CASSSGQREAQYF	TRBV7-7	TRBJ2-5
CASSDRPNTGELFF	TRBV10-2	TRBJ2-2
CASSQGTGPLYGYTF	TRBV6-1	TRBJ1-2
CASSLSGAYEQYF	TRBV11-3	TRBJ2-7
CASSSLLSPHEQYF	TRBV5-4	TRBJ2-7
CASSSRQGQGSWETQYF	TRBV27	TRBJ2-5
CASSPTPSSYNEQFF	TRBV9	TRBJ2-1
CASRETSGRAHEQFF	TRBV2	TRBJ2-1
CASSSSGAYSYEQYF	TRBV10-2	TRBJ2-7
CASSPPTSYEQYF	TRBV18	TRBJ2-7